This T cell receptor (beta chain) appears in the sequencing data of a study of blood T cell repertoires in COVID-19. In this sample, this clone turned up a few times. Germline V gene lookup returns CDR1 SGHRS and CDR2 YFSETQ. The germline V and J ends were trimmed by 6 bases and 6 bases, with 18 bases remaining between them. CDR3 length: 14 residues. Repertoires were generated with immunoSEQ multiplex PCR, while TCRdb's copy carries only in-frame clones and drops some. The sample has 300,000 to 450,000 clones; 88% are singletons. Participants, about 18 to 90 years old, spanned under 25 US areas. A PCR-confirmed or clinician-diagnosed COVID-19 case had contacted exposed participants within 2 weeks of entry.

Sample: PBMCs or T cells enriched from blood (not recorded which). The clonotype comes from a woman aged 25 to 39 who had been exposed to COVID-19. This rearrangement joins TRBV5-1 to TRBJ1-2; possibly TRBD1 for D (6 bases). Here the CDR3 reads CASTPGTLRHGYTF. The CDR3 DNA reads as TGCGCCAGCACCCCAGGGACACTTAGGCATGGCTACACCTTC.